This TCR beta chain appears in the sequencing data of a study of T cell responses to AZD1222 COVID-19 vaccine. General study results and limits: Just five to seven AZD1222 recipients tested seropositive at baseline.

A note on this clone: Antigen unknown.

The CDR3 is made up of 16 amino acids. CDR1 SGHAT and CDR2 FQNNGV come from the germline V gene. The trim removed 6 bases at V and 4 bases at J, leaving 10 bases unmatched. Sequencing was performed with immunoSEQ multiplex PCR; in TCRdb, only in-frame clones are kept and a portion is missing. This sample has just under 90,000 clones, with roughly 88% found just once. This sequence was found in an adult in good health. The starting material was peripheral blood, obtained on day 0 of AZD1222 vaccination. This chain uses TRBV11-2 with TRBJ2-3; 10 nucleotides align to TRBD2. CDR3: CASRPGLAGVSDTQYF. The CDR3, as DNA: TGTGCCAGCAGGCCAGGGCTAGCGGGAGTGTCAGATACGCAGTATTTT.